This TCR beta chain was documented in a study of cytomegalovirus exposure and HLA in healthy donors (dated by TCRdb to the late 2010s). Study-wide context: An earlier analysis of some 500 of the donors reported more than 250 Gb of sequence data and around 110 million unique TCR beta sequences from around 200 million T cells. Rather than drawing on any new phenotypic data, the later analysis identified candidate immune exposures from TCR beta sequences and the way those sequences occurred across donors. The study used immunosequencing to profile the T cell repertoires of approximately 640 subjects and linked those repertoires to cytomegalovirus serostatus. Along with the approximately 650-subject first cohort, a separate validation cohort of more than 90 different subjects was used. Of the roughly 400 genotyped donors, over 65% fell in the genetic ancestry cluster associated with self-reported Caucasian donors. The study aimed to test whether cataloging public T cell receptors could reveal signatures of past pathogen exposure. Roughly 5 DR-DQ haplotypes were handled as single units for association and clustering because linkage in the cohort was strong. Both class I and class II loci were covered by HLA typing, at four-digit resolution. To predict cytomegalovirus infection status, the study combined high-throughput TCR immunosequencing, statistical association of individual TCRs with disease status, and machine learning. An early release covering 550 to 650 HLA-typed donors comprised 300 to 350 gigabases of sequencing data and some 79 million unique TCR sequences. Genome-wide SNP genotypes for about three fifths of the 666 donors were used in a later genetic analysis, which treated that subset as a discovery cohort. Across approximately 420 genotyped donors of the cohort, an average of about 250,000 unique TCR beta nucleotide sequences per donor were sequenced, and approximately 19% of those sequences were non-productive. The number of donors typed differed by locus, with 629-630 for A, B, C, DRB1 and DQB1, about 500 for DQA1, over 600 for DPA1, and 450 to 480 for DPB1. An earlier analysis of 587 of the donors applied high-throughput TCR beta sequencing to assess whether each TCR beta V gene segment acted as functional or pseudogenic. Donor age, sex, ethnicity and CMV serostatus were compiled together with the repertoire data. All discovery cohort repertoires had been generated using a single sequencing platform. A later analysis re-analyzed previously published TCR beta repertoires from 500 to 700 donors and added high-resolution HLA genotyping to study TCR occurrence patterns. General findings and caveats noted by the study authors: A further reported finding was that TCR beta sequences accurately predicted the HLA-A and HLA-B alleles for most subjects in the first cohort. Assigning TCR associations to individual alleles was difficult when HLA alleles, especially DR and DQ, strongly co-occurred. It was suggested by the authors that the approach could potentially be generalized to other disease states and immunological phenotypes. A later analysis reported that several top co-occurrence clusters appeared linked to parvovirus B19, influenza, CMV and Epstein-Barr virus. The presence/absence analyses assumed that sequencing depth was roughly uniform across donors, and that assumption may not be true. In the study, some 180 TCR beta chains were listed as associated with cytomegalovirus. In a later analysis, TCR association rates were found to vary across HLA loci, with the most associated TCRs seen for DRB1 alleles and the fewest for HLA-C alleles. The sequencing pipeline was judged likely to have produced a cluster of highly shared sequence variants as a technical artifact. While some public TCRs were present in many individuals, most TCR sequences turned up only very rarely across donors. About 17 rarely observed V segments, including chromosome 9 orphons, were excluded from the earlier analysis of some 590 of the donors because counts were too low. Because HLA typing was missing for some donors at each locus, association tests included only the typed subset. Linkage disequilibrium might explain the correlated functional status among segregating V segments, but an unknown experimental factor could not be excluded. Immune exposure information for the cohort was limited to CMV serostatus. This cohort had only TCR beta chains sequenced, and the lack of alpha or paired-chain data limited which features could be detected. In vitro tests confirmed that a few of the cytomegalovirus-associated TCR beta chains recognize cytomegalovirus antigens. In a later genetic analysis, fewer N-insertions in productive TCRs were reported among donors in an Asian-associated ancestry cluster than the roughly 700-donor mean. Most CMV-associated TCR beta chains appeared to be HLA-restricted in a later analysis, and the HLA associations seemed to be driven largely by CMV exposure. In a later analysis, HLA-associated TCR beta chains were found to be more clonally expanded and to have lower generation probabilities than equally common non-associated chains. At a false discovery rate of 0.05, a later analysis linked 16,951 TCR beta sequences to specific HLA alleles. The classifier was reported to diagnose cytomegalovirus status with high specificity and sensitivity in both the original and validation cohorts. In an earlier analysis of 587 of the donors, most TCR beta V segments were observed in productive rearrangements about 87% or about 30% of the time, broadly matching IMGT annotations. Some IMGT-functional V segments, including TRBV6-2 and TRBV6-3, could not be told apart with the 87-base-pair reads, so those segments were excluded. A later genetic analysis associated a missense DCLRE1C variant with V-gene and J-gene trimming of TCR beta chains, and an independent cohort replicated the association.

Library preparation was by the immunoSEQ multiplex PCR assay. The multiplex PCR relied on a mix of 60 forward primers for TCR Vbeta segments and 13 reverse primers for TCR Jbeta segments. The CDR3 region of rearranged TCR beta genes was amplified from genomic DNA with a multiplex PCR assay. The Illumina HiSeq System was used to sequence the amplified TCR beta libraries as 87-base-pair reads. Regarding the original processing steps: Across the roughly 600 repertoires, a later analysis counted some 81 million unique TCR beta chains, roughly 11 million of which were shared by at least two donors. To remove PCR and sequencing errors, raw reads were error-corrected and collapsed into unique sequences using a nearest-neighbor algorithm that merged closely related sequences. V, D and J gene segments were assigned by aligning CDR3 sequences to IMGT reference sequences. For a sequence to be retained, a match of at least six nucleotides to both a V gene segment and a J gene segment was required. Rearrangements were classified as productive when the CDR3 lacked stop codons and remained in frame with V and J, and all other rearrangements were classified as non-productive. Following IMGT convention, CDR3 was defined as the stretch from the second conserved V-encoded cysteine to the conserved J-encoded phenylalanine. The earlier analysis of fewer than 700 of the donors excluded sequences that lacked an unambiguous match to a single V gene segment. An earlier analysis of 587 of the donors called V segments functional above 56.7% productive rearrangements and segregating when the between-donor standard deviation exceeded 5%. To diagnose cytomegalovirus status from the catalog of TCR beta chain sequences, a statistical classification framework was built. In a later analysis, V and J genes were assigned by comparing TCR nucleotide sequences against IMGT/GENE-DB human TR gene sequences. A later analysis assigned CDR3 sequences and most-parsimonious VDJ recombination scenarios with the TCRdist pipeline. A later analysis defined each TCR beta chain by its CDR3 amino acid sequence plus V-gene family, and excluded reads lacking a unique V-gene family. In a later analysis, 500 to 700 highly shared, low-generation-probability nucleotide sequences were removed to address suspected cross-contamination and a sequencing artifact. For each public chain, a later analysis derived a clonal expansion index from normalized ranks of inferred template counts within each repertoire. Generation probabilities in a later analysis came from a VDJ recombination model fitted to out-of-frame rearrangements, and those results were checked against IGoR. A later analysis scored TCR-TCR, TCR-HLA and TCR-CMV co-occurrence with hypergeometric tests, applying a repertoire-size bias correction to TCR pairs. False discovery rates were estimated in a later analysis by permuting HLA or CMV assignments 20 times. In a later analysis, co-occurring TCRs were grouped with DBSCAN, and TCRdist sequence similarity was added when clustering was performed within HLA-allele-positive subsets. Repertoires with fewer than 30,000 or more than 120,000 public chains were left out of co-occurrence clustering, as were five repertoires with anomalous nucleotide sharing. TCRdb re-hosts the immuneACCESS table, in-frame sequences only. Its copies lack some clones; in the studies checked, an unresolved V gene accounts for under half of them, and the cause for the rest is not known. Clonal size and the V and J genes are those of that table, whereas D and trimming came from the DNA. The sample contains roughly 170,000 clones, about 73% of them found a single time. The ten largest clonotypes hold about 12% of the sample.

The cohort consisted of approximately 690 healthy bone marrow donors. At the time of sampling, all cohort members were nominally healthy, though unrecorded immune exposures were likely present. The donor tested CMV seropositive and was one of the 289 seropositive cohort members. A peripheral blood sample was provided by each donor, and peripheral blood mononuclear cells were used for TCR beta sequencing. Genomic DNA extraction from the blood cell samples was performed with the Qiagen DNeasy Blood Extraction Kit. As to this clone: What antigen it recognizes has not been identified. One base away there is no much larger clone; base qualities are not given.

There are 14 amino acids in the CDR3, from cysteine to phenylalanine inclusive. The DNA shown is the 42-base CDR3, in frame from base 1. Here V drops 3 bases and J drops 5 bases, and the junction holds 4 bases not matched to any gene. CDR1 SGHNT and CDR2 YYREEE were looked up in the germline V gene (reference sequence). The sequence was collected from a woman aged 45-65 years in good health and CMV-seropositive. Sequenced input: PBMCs. The chain joins TRBV5-4 to TRBJ2-3; 9 nucleotides in the junction match TRBD2. The CDR3 protein sequence reads: CASSWRGGRDTQYF. The nucleotides read TGTGCCAGCAGCTGGCGGGGGGGAAGAGATACGCAGTATTTT.